These T cell receptor beta chains were read from a single sample in a study of immune evolution from preneoplasia to lung adenocarcinoma. The method was immunoSEQ multiplex PCR; TCRdb's version includes in-frame clones alone and lacks a portion of them. This table holds 7,500 to 9,000 clones, 81% found once. Sequencing used FFPE invasive lung adenocarcinoma tissue. These receptors were collected from a person aged 50-59 years with lung adenocarcinoma. Both conserved end residues are part of each CDR3. The D gene is left open where the match is weak. Clone size is shown for a subset of rows, as once, few, many or a class of expanded clone.

j_call: TRBJ2-7
cdr3_length: 15
v_call: TRBV5-1
d_call: NA
clone_size: NA
cdr3_aa: CASSLEVYSSYEQYF
cdr3_nt: TGCGCCAGCAGCCTAGAGGTGTACAGCTCCTACGAGCAGTACTTC

j_call: TRBJ1-6
cdr3_length: 15
v_call: TRBV9
d_call: NA
clone_size: NA
cdr3_aa: CASSVAPTGYSPLHF
cdr3_nt: TGTGCCAGCAGCGTAGCACCGACGGGTTATTCACCCCTCCACTTT

j_call: TRBJ2-2
cdr3_length: 14
v_call: TRBV30
d_call: TRBD2
clone_size: NA
cdr3_aa: CARRLAGNTGELFF
cdr3_nt: TGTGCCCGCAGACTAGCGGGAAACACCGGGGAGCTGTTTTTT

j_call: TRBJ2-7
cdr3_length: 16
v_call: TRBV7-9
d_call: NA
clone_size: NA
cdr3_aa: CASSLSRGASSYEQYF
cdr3_nt: TGTGCCAGCAGCTTGAGTAGGGGCGCTAGCTCCTACGAGCAGTACTTC

j_call: TRBJ2-2
cdr3_length: 18
v_call: TRBV9
d_call: TRBD1
clone_size: NA
cdr3_aa: CASSGDRGNNWNTGELFF
cdr3_nt: TGTGCCAGCAGCGGGGACAGGGGTAACAATTGGAACACCGGGGAGCTGTTTTTT

j_call: TRBJ1-2
cdr3_length: 13
v_call: TRBV28
d_call: NA
clone_size: NA
cdr3_aa: CASSPGHNYGYTF
cdr3_nt: TGTGCCAGCAGCCCCGGACATAACTATGGCTACACCTTC

j_call: TRBJ1-2
cdr3_length: 12
v_call: TRBV28
d_call: NA
clone_size: few
cdr3_aa: CASSPGDYGYTF
cdr3_nt: TGTGCCAGCTCCCCTGGGGACTATGGCTACACCTTC

j_call: TRBJ2-5
cdr3_length: 17
v_call: TRBV28
d_call: NA
clone_size: NA
cdr3_aa: CASSSLLTDRPGETQYF
cdr3_nt: TGTGCCAGCAGTTCCCTCCTCACCGACAGGCCCGGGGAGACCCAGTACTTC

j_call: TRBJ2-2
cdr3_length: 16
v_call: TRBV19
d_call: NA
clone_size: NA
cdr3_aa: CASSLSWGWSAGELFF
cdr3_nt: TGTGCCAGTAGTTTATCGTGGGGATGGTCCGCCGGGGAGCTGTTTTTT

j_call: TRBJ2-7
cdr3_length: 15
v_call: TRBV2
d_call: TRBD1
clone_size: NA
cdr3_aa: CASSARTGGTHEQYF
cdr3_nt: TGTGCCAGCAGTGCTCGGACAGGGGGAACCCACGAGCAGTACTTC

j_call: TRBJ2-5
cdr3_length: 15
v_call: TRBV6-1
d_call: TRBD1
clone_size: few
cdr3_aa: CASSGGQGWGETQYF
cdr3_nt: TGTGCCAGCAGTGGCGGACAGGGATGGGGTGAGACCCAGTACTTC

j_call: TRBJ1-4
cdr3_length: 12
v_call: TRBV6-5
d_call: NA
clone_size: NA
cdr3_aa: CASRKDRGKLFF
cdr3_nt: TGTGCCAGCAGAAAAGATCGGGGAAAACTGTTTTTT

j_call: TRBJ1-2
cdr3_length: 16
v_call: TRBV11-2
d_call: NA
clone_size: few
cdr3_aa: CASSSFLRDGNYGYTF
cdr3_nt: TGTGCCAGCAGCTCATTCCTTCGGGACGGTAACTATGGCTACACCTTC

j_call: TRBJ2-1
cdr3_length: 12
v_call: TRBV28
d_call: TRBD2
clone_size: once
cdr3_aa: CASSRRDYEQFF
cdr3_nt: TGTGCCAGCAGTCGTCGGGACTACGAGCAGTTCTTC

j_call: TRBJ2-2
cdr3_length: 15
v_call: TRBV5-1
d_call: NA
clone_size: NA
cdr3_aa: CASSLGLGQTGELFF
cdr3_nt: TGCGCCAGCAGCTTGGGCCTCGGTCAGACCGGGGAGCTGTTTTTT

j_call: TRBJ2-2
cdr3_length: 15
v_call: TRBV5-6
d_call: NA
clone_size: NA
cdr3_aa: CASSFRGAGTGELFF
cdr3_nt: TGTGCCAGCAGCTTCCGGGGGGCGGGCACCGGGGAGCTGTTTTTT

j_call: TRBJ1-1
cdr3_length: 13
v_call: TRBV29-1
d_call: NA
clone_size: NA
cdr3_aa: CSVVAFSGTEAFF
cdr3_nt: TGCAGCGTTGTTGCATTCTCTGGGACTGAAGCTTTCTTT

j_call: TRBJ2-7
cdr3_length: 15
v_call: TRBV9
d_call: TRBD1
clone_size: NA
cdr3_aa: CASSASGQGNYEQYF
cdr3_nt: TGTGCCAGCAGCGCATCGGGACAGGGAAACTACGAGCAGTACTTC

j_call: TRBJ1-4
cdr3_length: 17
v_call: TRBV2
d_call: NA
clone_size: NA
cdr3_aa: CASRATRTGRTNEKLFF
cdr3_nt: TGTGCCAGCAGGGCTACACGTACAGGGAGGACTAATGAAAAACTGTTTTTT

j_call: TRBJ1-1
cdr3_length: 14
v_call: TRBV7-2
d_call: NA
clone_size: NA
cdr3_aa: CASSSQGPNTEAFF
cdr3_nt: TGTGCCAGCAGCTCTCAGGGGCCGAACACTGAAGCTTTCTTT